This is a list of T cell receptor beta chains from one sample in a study of T cell changes during pregnancy in multiple sclerosis. Libraries were prepared by immunoSEQ multiplex PCR; TCRdb keeps only in-frame clonotypes and omits some of them. The data show 66,000 or so clones, just under 90% seen once. The sample here was peripheral blood, taken in the first trimester of pregnancy. The receptors originated from a female donor in good health, enrolled as a control in a pregnancy study. The CDR3 runs from the conserved cysteine through the conserved F or W.

cdr3_aa,v_call,cdr3_length,j_call
CASSEWHANTGELFF,TRBV2,15,TRBJ2-2
CASSEGTGRHNNYGYTF,TRBV7-2,17,TRBJ1-2
CASRPGGTGIGYTF,TRBV5-1,14,TRBJ1-2
CASLNEYLSYEQYF,TRBV2,14,TRBJ2-7
CASSLESRGRTYGYTF,TRBV7-2,16,TRBJ1-2
CASSVGGGSGNTIYF,TRBV9,15,TRBJ1-3
CASNLRGAKGYTF,TRBV19,13,TRBJ1-2
CASSVAGTGSYEQYF,TRBV2,15,TRBJ2-7
CASSPTGGDQPQHF,TRBV11-2,14,TRBJ1-5
CSVDLGGFLQYF,TRBV29-1,12,TRBJ2-3
CASMGGGATKNIQYF,TRBV2,15,TRBJ2-4
CASSATVQVTEAFF,TRBV9,14,TRBJ1-1
CASSSIGQGLITEAFF,TRBV28,16,TRBJ1-1
CASRGGSSTDTQYF,TRBV2,14,TRBJ2-3
CASSRGTGGTDTQYF,TRBV7-2,15,TRBJ2-3
CASNSTGVRDEQYF,TRBV21-1,14,TRBJ2-7
CASSPRPHTGQGNTEAFF,TRBV7-9,18,TRBJ1-1
CASSQDHLIAGGYNGYTF,TRBV4-1,18,TRBJ1-2
CASSTISGNYGYTF,TRBV2,14,TRBJ1-2
CSVRIQGPGELFF,TRBV29-1,13,TRBJ2-2
CASSYTTPPDSPLHF,TRBV2,15,TRBJ1-6
CASSSGTGVYEQYF,TRBV7-9,14,TRBJ2-7
CASSQDGSSGRTDTQYF,TRBV4-1,17,TRBJ2-3
CSATGTSGTSSSYNEQFF,TRBV29-1,18,TRBJ2-1
CAISETLEGPQHF,TRBV10-3,13,TRBJ1-5
CASSAEASGGANEQFF,TRBV6-4,16,TRBJ2-1
CASSSRLAANTDTQYF,TRBV7-2,16,TRBJ2-3
CASSVAIGGGTGELFF,TRBV9,16,TRBJ2-2
CASRTTGVGEKLFF,TRBV27,14,TRBJ1-4
CASSQFGTSLSNQPQHF,TRBV4-1,17,TRBJ1-5
CASRIKQGAGYTF,TRBV5-1,13,TRBJ1-2
CAWSFLTGDSYNEQFF,TRBV30,16,TRBJ2-1
CASSSPGLATEAFF,TRBV27,14,TRBJ1-1
CASSPTSGGSTDTQYF,TRBV5-1,16,TRBJ2-3
CASSLDMNTEAFF,TRBV7-9,13,TRBJ1-1
CASSIETGVTYEQYF,TRBV19,15,TRBJ2-7
CASGGQGNYGYTF,TRBV21-1,13,TRBJ1-2
CATSENRGHYEQYF,TRBV4-3,14,TRBJ2-7
CSANRDYGYTF,TRBV20-1,11,TRBJ1-2
CASSWGYRGHNEKLFF,TRBV7-6,16,TRBJ1-4
CASSTGAYQETQYF,TRBV2,14,TRBJ2-5
CAIRFTSGGSYEQYF,TRBV10-3,15,TRBJ2-7